The present entry profiles one T cell receptor beta chain with its context. Trimming at V came to 4 bases and at J to 1 base, leaving 5 bases not matched to a gene. Germline values: CDR1 MNHEY, CDR2 SMNVEV (reference sequence). The CDR3 contains 15 residues. These data come from a study of T cells in Graves' hyperthyroidism and ophthalmopathy. Turning to the study itself: Peripheral blood was acquired at first diagnosis, ahead of any therapy whatsoever.

Stable hyperthyroidism: no ophthalmopathy progression over 18 months of follow-up. It was uncontrolled infection, other autoimmune disease, pregnancy or lactation that excluded patients. Amplified TCR beta CDR3 regions derived from RNA transcripts. Researchers ran a first-round RT-PCR on the TCR CDR3 using the HTBI primer set. A single record per CDR3 protein comes from TCRdb applying MiXCR to the multiplex PCR reads. The sample holds more than 300,000 distinct CDR3 sequences; over 10% are singletons and the top ten take around a tenth. The rearrangement joins TRBV27 to TRBJ1-2; 8 bases map to TRBD1. The clonotype originates from a woman aged 18-29 years with Graves' hyperthyroidism. Sequenced input: blood. The CDR3 region has the DNA TGTGCCAGCAGTTCCCAGGGGGCGGGTAACTATGGCTACACCTTC. It translates to CASSSQGAGNYGYTF.